This T cell receptor beta chain was identified during a study of blood T cell repertoires in COVID-19. Original processing methods: Amplification of reference gene primers was used by the study to estimate nucleated cell counts. This table comes from immunoSEQ multiplex PCR, and its TCRdb copy is limited to in-frame clones, with some not included. V, J and clone size derive from that table, while D and trimming were established from the DNA sequence. The table shows some 250,000 clones, with approximately 90% occurring only once. Germline lookup yields CDR1 SGHRS and CDR2 YFSETQ. The CDR3 has 12 residues. Trimming took 7 bases from V and 6 from J, leaving 13 bases between them.

Sample: PBMCs or T cells enriched from blood (not recorded which). The rearrangement joins TRBV5-1 to TRBJ2-5; D ambiguous. The TCR sequence derives from a woman aged 40-49 years with acute COVID-19. CDR3 sequence: CASESPEKTQYF. CDR3 DNA sequence: TGCGCCAGCGAGAGCCCCGAGAAGACCCAGTACTTC.